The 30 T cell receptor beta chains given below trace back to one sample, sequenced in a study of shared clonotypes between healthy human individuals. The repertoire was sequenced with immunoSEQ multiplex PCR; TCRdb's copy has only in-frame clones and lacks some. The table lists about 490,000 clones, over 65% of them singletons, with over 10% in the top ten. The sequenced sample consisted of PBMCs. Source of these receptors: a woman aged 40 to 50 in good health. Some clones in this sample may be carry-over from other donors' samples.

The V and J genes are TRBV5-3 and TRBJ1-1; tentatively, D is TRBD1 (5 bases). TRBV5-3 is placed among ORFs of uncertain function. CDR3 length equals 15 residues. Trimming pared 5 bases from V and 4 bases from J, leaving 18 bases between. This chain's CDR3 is CARRPKWFGGTEAFF. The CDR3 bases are TGTGCCAGAAGGCCCAAATGGTTTGGGGGCACTGAAGCTTTCTTT.

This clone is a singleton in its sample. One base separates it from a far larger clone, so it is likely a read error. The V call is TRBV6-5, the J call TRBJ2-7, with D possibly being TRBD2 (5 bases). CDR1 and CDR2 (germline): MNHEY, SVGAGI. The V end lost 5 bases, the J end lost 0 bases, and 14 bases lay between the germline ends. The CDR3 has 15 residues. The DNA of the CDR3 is TGTGCCAGCAGTCCATCTAGCAGACGCTCCTACGAGCAGTACTTC. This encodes CASSPSSRRSYEQYF.

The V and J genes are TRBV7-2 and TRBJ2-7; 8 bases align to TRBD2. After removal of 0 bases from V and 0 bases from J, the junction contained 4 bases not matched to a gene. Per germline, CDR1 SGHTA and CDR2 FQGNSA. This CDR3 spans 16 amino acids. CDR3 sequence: CASSLATGLVSYEQYF. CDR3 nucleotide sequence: TGTGCCAGCAGCTTAGCCACGGGACTAGTCTCCTACGAGCAGTACTTC.

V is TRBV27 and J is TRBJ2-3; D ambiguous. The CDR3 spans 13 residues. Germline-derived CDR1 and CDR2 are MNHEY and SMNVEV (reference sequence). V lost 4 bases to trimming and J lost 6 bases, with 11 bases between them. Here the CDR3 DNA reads TGTGCCAGCAGTTCCATGGCCTCGGATACGCAGTATTTT. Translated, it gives CASSSMASDTQYF.

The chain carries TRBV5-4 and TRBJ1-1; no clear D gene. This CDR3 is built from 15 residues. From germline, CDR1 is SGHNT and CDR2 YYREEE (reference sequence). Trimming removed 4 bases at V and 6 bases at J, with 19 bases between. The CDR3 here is CASSPTLMGDAEAFF. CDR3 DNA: TGTGCCAGCAGCCCAACGCTAATGGGTGATGCTGAAGCTTTCTTT.

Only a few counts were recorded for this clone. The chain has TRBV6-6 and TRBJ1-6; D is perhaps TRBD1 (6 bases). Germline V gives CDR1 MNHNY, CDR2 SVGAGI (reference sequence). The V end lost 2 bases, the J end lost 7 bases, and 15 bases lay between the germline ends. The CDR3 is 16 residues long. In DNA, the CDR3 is TGTGCCAGCAGTTACCCAACAGGGATTGGGAATTCACCCCTCCACTTT. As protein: CASSYPTGIGNSPLHF.

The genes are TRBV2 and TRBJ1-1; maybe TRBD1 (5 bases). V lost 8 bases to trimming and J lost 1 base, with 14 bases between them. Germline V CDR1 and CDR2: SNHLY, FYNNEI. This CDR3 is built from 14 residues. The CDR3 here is CASSRVGGNTEAFF. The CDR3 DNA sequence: TGTGCCAGCTCTCGGGTGGGGGGGAACACTGAAGCTTTCTTT.

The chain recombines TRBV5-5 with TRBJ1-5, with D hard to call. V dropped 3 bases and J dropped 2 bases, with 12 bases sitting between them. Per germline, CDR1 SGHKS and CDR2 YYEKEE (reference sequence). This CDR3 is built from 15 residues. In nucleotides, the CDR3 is TGTGCCAGCAGCTCCTGGGGAGATCGCAATCAGCCCCAGCATTTT. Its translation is CASSSWGDRNQPQHF.

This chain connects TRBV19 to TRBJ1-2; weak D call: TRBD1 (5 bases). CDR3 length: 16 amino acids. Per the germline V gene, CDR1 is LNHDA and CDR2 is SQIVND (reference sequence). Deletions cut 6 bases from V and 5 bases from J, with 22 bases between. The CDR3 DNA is TGTGCCAGTAGCAGAAGGGAGGCCCCCGGGGGTTATGGCTACACCTTC. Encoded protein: CASSRREAPGGYGYTF.

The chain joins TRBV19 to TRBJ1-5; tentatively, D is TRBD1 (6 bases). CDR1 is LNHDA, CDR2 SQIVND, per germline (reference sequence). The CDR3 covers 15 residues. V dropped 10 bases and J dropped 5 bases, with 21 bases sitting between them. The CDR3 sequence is CATSRSADSYQPQHF. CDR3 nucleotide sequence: TGTGCCACCTCTAGATCAGCGGACAGCTATCAGCCCCAGCATTTT.

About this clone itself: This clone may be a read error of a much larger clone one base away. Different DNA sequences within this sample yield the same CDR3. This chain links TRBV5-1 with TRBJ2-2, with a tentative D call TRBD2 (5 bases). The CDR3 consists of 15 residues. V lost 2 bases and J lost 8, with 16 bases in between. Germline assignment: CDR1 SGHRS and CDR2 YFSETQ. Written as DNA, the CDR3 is TGCGCCAGCAGCTTAAGGACTGGAATGACGGGGGAGCTGTTTTTT. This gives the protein CASSLRTGMTGELFF.

CDR3 amino acids: CASSQHRGQRDTQYF. CDR3 DNA sequence: TGTGCCAGCAGCCAGCACAGGGGGCAAAGAGATACGCAGTATTTT. The V gene is TRBV14, the J gene TRBJ2-3, with 9 nucleotides matching TRBD1. There are 15 residues in the CDR3. Germline trimming cut 3 bases from V and 5 bases from J; bases unmatched to any gene: 6. Germline lookup yields CDR1 SGHDN and CDR2 FVKESK.

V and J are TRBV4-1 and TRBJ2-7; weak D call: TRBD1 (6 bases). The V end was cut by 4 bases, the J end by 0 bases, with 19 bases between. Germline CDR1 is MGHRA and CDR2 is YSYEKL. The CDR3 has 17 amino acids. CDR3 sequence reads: CASSLGTGTRSSYEQYF. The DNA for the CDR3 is TGCGCCAGCAGCCTGGGGACCGGGACAAGGAGCTCCTACGAGCAGTACTTC.

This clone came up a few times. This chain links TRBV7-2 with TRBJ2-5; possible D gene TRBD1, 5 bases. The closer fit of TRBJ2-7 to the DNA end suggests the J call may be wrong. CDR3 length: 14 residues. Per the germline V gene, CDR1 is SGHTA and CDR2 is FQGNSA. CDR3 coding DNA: TGTGCCAGCAGCTTAGCGGGGCCTGCCCACGAGCAGTACTTC. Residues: CASSLAGPAHEQYF.

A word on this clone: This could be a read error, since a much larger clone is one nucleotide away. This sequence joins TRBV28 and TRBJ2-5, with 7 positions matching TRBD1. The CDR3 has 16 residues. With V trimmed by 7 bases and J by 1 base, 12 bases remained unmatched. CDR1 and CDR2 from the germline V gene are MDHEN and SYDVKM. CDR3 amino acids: CASTISGQDSQETQYF. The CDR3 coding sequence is TGTGCCAGCACCATATCTGGACAGGACTCCCAAGAGACCCAGTACTTC.

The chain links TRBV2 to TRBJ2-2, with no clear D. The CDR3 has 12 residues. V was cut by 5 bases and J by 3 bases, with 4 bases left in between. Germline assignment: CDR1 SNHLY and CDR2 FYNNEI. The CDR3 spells CASSYHTGELFF. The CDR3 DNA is TGTGCCAGCAGTTATCACACCGGGGAGCTGTTTTTT.

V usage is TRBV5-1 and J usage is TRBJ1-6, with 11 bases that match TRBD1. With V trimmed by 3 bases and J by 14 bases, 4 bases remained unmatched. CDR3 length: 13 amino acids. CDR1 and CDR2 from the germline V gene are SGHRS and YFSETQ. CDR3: CASSWTGGEALHF. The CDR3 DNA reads TGCGCCAGCAGCTGGACAGGGGGCGAGGCCCTCCACTTT.

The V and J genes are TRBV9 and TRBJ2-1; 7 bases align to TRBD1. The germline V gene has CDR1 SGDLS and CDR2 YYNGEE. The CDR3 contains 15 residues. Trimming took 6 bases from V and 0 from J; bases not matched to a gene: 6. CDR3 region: CASNYGTASYNEQFF. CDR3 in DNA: TGTGCCAGCAACTACGGGACAGCCTCCTACAATGAGCAGTTCTTC.

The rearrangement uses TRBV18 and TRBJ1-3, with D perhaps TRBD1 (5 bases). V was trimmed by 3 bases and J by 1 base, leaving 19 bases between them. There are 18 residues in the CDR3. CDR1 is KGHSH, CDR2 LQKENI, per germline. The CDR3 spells CASSPQGPGRTSGNTIYF. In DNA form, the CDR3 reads TGTGCCAGCTCACCCCAGGGCCCAGGCAGGACATCTGGAAACACCATATATTTT. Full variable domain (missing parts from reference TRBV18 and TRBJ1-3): NAGVMQNPRHLVRRRGQEARLRCSPMKGHSHVYWYRQLPEEGLKFMVYLQKENIIDESGMPKERFSAEFPKEGPSILRIQQVVRGDSAAYFCASSPQGPGRTSGNTIYFGEGSWLTVV.

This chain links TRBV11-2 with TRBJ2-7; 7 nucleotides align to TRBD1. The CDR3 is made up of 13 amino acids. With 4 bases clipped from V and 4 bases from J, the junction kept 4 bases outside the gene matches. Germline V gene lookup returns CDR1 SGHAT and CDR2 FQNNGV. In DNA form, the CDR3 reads TGTGCCAGCAGCTGGGGACAGCGGTACGAGCAGTACTTC. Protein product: CASSWGQRYEQYF.

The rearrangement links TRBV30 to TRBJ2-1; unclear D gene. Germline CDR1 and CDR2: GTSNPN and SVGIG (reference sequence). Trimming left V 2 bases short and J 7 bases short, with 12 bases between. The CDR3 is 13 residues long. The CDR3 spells CAWSSGPTNEQFF. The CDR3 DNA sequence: TGTGCCTGGAGTTCCGGACCCACGAATGAGCAGTTCTTC.

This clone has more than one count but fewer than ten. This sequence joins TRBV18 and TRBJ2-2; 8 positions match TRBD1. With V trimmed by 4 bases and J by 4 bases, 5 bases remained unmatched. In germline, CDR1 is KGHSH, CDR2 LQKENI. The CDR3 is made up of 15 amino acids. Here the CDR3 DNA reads TGTGCCAGCTCACTCGACAGGGGAGGCACCGGGGAGCTGTTTTTT. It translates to CASSLDRGGTGELFF.

The chain's CDR3 is CASSFSRNYEQYF. CDR3 sequence (DNA): TGTGCCAGCAGTTTCAGTCGGAACTACGAGCAGTACTTC. The chain uses TRBV27 and TRBJ2-7; no firm D call. Germline values: CDR1 MNHEY, CDR2 SMNVEV (reference sequence). V was clipped by 3 bases and J by 3 bases, with 9 bases between them. This CDR3 is 13 amino acids long.

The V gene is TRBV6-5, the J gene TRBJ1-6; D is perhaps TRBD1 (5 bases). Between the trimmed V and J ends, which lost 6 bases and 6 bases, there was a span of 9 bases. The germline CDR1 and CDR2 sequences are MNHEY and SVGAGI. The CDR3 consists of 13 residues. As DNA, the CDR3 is TGTGCCAGCAGCCTTGGGGGTAATTCACCCCTCCACTTT. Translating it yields CASSLGGNSPLHF.

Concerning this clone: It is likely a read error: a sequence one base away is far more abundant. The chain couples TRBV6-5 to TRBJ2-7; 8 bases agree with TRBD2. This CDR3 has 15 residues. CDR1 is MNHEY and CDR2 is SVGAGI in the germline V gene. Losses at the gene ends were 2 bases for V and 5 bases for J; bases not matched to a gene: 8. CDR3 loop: CASSYPAGGSDEQYF. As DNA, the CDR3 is TGTGCCAGCAGTTACCCTGCGGGAGGTTCGGACGAGCAGTACTTC.

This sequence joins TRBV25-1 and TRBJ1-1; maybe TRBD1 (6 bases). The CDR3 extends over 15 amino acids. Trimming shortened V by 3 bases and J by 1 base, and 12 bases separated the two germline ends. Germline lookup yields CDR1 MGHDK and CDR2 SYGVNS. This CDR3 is CASSDFRGGNTEAFF. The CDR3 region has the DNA TGTGCCAGCAGTGATTTTAGGGGGGGGAACACTGAAGCTTTCTTT. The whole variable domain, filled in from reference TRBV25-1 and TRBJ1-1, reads EADIYQTPRYLVIGTGKKITLECSQTMGHDKMYWYQQDPGMELHLIHYSYGVNSTEKGDLSSESTVSRIRTEHFPLTLESARPSHTSQYLCASSDFRGGNTEAFFGQGTRLTVV.

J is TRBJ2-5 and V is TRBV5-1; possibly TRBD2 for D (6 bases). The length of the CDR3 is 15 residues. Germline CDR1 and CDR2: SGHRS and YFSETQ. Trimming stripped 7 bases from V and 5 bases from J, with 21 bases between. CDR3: CASGWRVGGRETQYF. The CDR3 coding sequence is TGCGCCAGCGGGTGGAGGGTCGGTGGACGGGAGACCCAGTACTTC.

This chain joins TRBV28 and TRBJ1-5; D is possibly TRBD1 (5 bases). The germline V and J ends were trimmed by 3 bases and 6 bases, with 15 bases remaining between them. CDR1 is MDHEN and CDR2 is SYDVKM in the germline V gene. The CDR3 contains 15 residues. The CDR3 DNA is TGTGCCAGCAGTTTCAATACAGGTTTCAGTCAGCCCCAGCATTTT. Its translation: CASSFNTGFSQPQHF.

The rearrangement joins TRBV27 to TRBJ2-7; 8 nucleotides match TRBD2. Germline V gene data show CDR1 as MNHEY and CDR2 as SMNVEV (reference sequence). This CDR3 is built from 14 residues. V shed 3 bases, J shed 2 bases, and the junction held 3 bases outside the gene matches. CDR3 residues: CASSFTSGPYEQYF. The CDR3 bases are TGTGCCAGCAGTTTTACTAGCGGCCCCTACGAGCAGTACTTC.

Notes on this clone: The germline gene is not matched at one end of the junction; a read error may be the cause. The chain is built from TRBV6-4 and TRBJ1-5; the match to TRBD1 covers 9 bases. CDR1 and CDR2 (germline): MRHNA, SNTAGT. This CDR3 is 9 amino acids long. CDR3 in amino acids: CASNRQGDF. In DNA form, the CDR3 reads TGTGCCAGCAACCGACAGGGGGATTTT.